Listed below are T cell receptor beta chains from one sample, sequenced in a study of cytomegalovirus exposure and HLA in healthy donors. Libraries were prepared by immunoSEQ multiplex PCR; TCRdb keeps only in-frame clonotypes and omits some of them. The data contain 150,000 to 200,000 clones, more than 75% of them seen just once; the ten biggest clones take up over 13%. Sequencing was performed on PBMCs. The receptors stem from a woman aged 40 to 50 in good health and CMV-seronegative. CDR3s include the opening cysteine and the closing phenylalanine or tryptophan. Each record gives: J gene, D gene, V gene, clone size, CDR3 DNA, CDR3 protein. D genes are given only for firm matches. Clone size is stated in some rows and not others, as once, few, many or a class when expanded.

J gene: TRBJ1-2
D gene: TRBD1
V gene: TRBV9
clone size: .
CDR3 DNA: TGTGCCAGCAGCGCCTTGGGACAGGGAGACTACTATGGCTACACCTTC
CDR3 protein: CASSALGQGDYYGYTF

J gene: TRBJ2-2
D gene: .
V gene: TRBV5-4
clone size: .
CDR3 DNA: TGTGCCAGCAGCTCCCTCCGGGGAGAGAACACCGGGGAGCTGTTTTTT
CDR3 protein: CASSSLRGENTGELFF

J gene: TRBJ2-7
D gene: TRBD2
V gene: TRBV4-2
clone size: .
CDR3 DNA: TGTGCCAGCAGTGAGGCGGGGGGGGCGGGAACGGTTGGGTACGAGCAGTACTTC
CDR3 protein: CASSEAGGAGTVGYEQYF

J gene: TRBJ1-5
D gene: TRBD1
V gene: TRBV6-1
clone size: .
CDR3 DNA: TGTGCCAGCAGTGACTTCCCGGACAGGGGCAATCAGCCCCAGCATTTT
CDR3 protein: CASSDFPDRGNQPQHF

J gene: TRBJ2-7
D gene: TRBD1
V gene: TRBV28
clone size: .
CDR3 DNA: TGTGCCAGCAGTAATGGACAGGGGGCCCGCGAGCAGTACTTC
CDR3 protein: CASSNGQGAREQYF

J gene: TRBJ2-3
D gene: TRBD2
V gene: TRBV5-6
clone size: .
CDR3 DNA: TGTGCCAGCAGCTTGAAAGCGGGAGGACCCACAGATACGCAGTATTTT
CDR3 protein: CASSLKAGGPTDTQYF

J gene: TRBJ2-3
D gene: TRBD1
V gene: TRBV7-2
clone size: .
CDR3 DNA: TGTGCCAGCAGCCTAGACAGGGGGCGAACAGATACGCAGTATTTT
CDR3 protein: CASSLDRGRTDTQYF

J gene: TRBJ2-4
D gene: .
V gene: TRBV2
clone size: .
CDR3 DNA: TGTGCCAGCAGTGATAATAAAAACATTCAGTACTTC
CDR3 protein: CASSDNKNIQYF

J gene: TRBJ2-3
D gene: TRBD1
V gene: TRBV2
clone size: .
CDR3 DNA: TGTGCCAGCAGCGCCGGGACAGGGGGCACAGATACGCAGTATTTT
CDR3 protein: CASSAGTGGTDTQYF

J gene: TRBJ2-5
D gene: TRBD2
V gene: TRBV27
clone size: .
CDR3 DNA: TGTGCCAGCAGTTTACTTGGCGGGAGGGTACAAGAGACCCAGTACTTC
CDR3 protein: CASSLLGGRVQETQYF

J gene: TRBJ2-5
D gene: .
V gene: TRBV7-2
clone size: .
CDR3 DNA: TGTGCCAGCAGCTTCGGGACTCTGGGTTCGCAGACCCAGTACTTC
CDR3 protein: CASSFGTLGSQTQYF

J gene: TRBJ1-6
D gene: TRBD1
V gene: TRBV7-9
clone size: few
CDR3 DNA: TGTTCCAGCAGCTTAGTGACAGGGGGAAATTCACCCCTCCACTTT
CDR3 protein: CSSSLVTGGNSPLHF

J gene: TRBJ1-1
D gene: .
V gene: TRBV5-4
clone size: few
CDR3 DNA: TGTGCCAGCAGCTTCCAGGGGAACACTGAAGCTTTCTTT
CDR3 protein: CASSFQGNTEAFF

J gene: TRBJ2-3
D gene: .
V gene: TRBV15
clone size: .
CDR3 DNA: TGTGCCACCCAACTAGACTTGACTGCAGATACGCAGTATTTT
CDR3 protein: CATQLDLTADTQYF

J gene: TRBJ2-6
D gene: .
V gene: TRBV7-8
clone size: .
CDR3 DNA: TGTGCCAGCAGCTTATCGGGAATCGGGTCTGGGGCCAACGTCCTGACTTTC
CDR3 protein: CASSLSGIGSGANVLTF

J gene: TRBJ2-3
D gene: TRBD2
V gene: TRBV9
clone size: .
CDR3 DNA: TGTGCCAGCAGCGTAGGCCCTAGCGGGGTGCGATCCGATACGCAGTATTTT
CDR3 protein: CASSVGPSGVRSDTQYF

J gene: TRBJ2-7
D gene: .
V gene: TRBV5-1
clone size: .
CDR3 DNA: TGCGCCAGCAGCTTGACAGGGCCCCCCTACGAGCAGTACTTC
CDR3 protein: CASSLTGPPYEQYF

J gene: TRBJ2-4
D gene: .
V gene: TRBV28
clone size: .
CDR3 DNA: TGTGCCAGCAGTTTTCAAGCGCTAGCCAAAAACAGTCAGTACTTC
CDR3 protein: CASSFQALAKNSQYF

J gene: TRBJ2-4
D gene: .
V gene: TRBV19
clone size: .
CDR3 DNA: TGTGCCAGTCGAATTGGAGGTGCAAACATTCAGTACTTC
CDR3 protein: CASRIGGANIQYF

J gene: TRBJ1-1
D gene: .
V gene: TRBV19
clone size: .
CDR3 DNA: TGTGCCAGTAGTATAGATCAAGACAGCCTGAACACTGAAGCTTTCTTT
CDR3 protein: CASSIDQDSLNTEAFF

J gene: TRBJ2-7
D gene: .
V gene: TRBV19
clone size: .
CDR3 DNA: TGTGCCACCAGGGCTGGATGGGAGCAGTACTTC
CDR3 protein: CATRAGWEQYF

J gene: TRBJ2-1
D gene: TRBD2
V gene: TRBV19
clone size: few
CDR3 DNA: TGTGCCAGTAGTATATCTAGCGGGAGGATACACAATGAGCAGTTCTTC
CDR3 protein: CASSISSGRIHNEQFF